The text below deals with one T cell receptor (beta chain). The antigen is not known. This sample stems from a study of cytomegalovirus exposure and HLA in healthy donors. Overall study results and limits: The tendency of first-cohort TCR clusters to co-occur in the 100 to 150 validation repertoires was identified by a subsequent analysis.

This CDR3 is 13 amino acids long. Unmatched junction bases numbered 2, after V lost 5 bases and J lost 0 bases. Germline CDR1 reads GTSNPN; CDR2 reads SVGIG (reference sequence). Method: immunoSEQ multiplex PCR; TCRdb's copy keeps in-frame clones and lacks some. The table records tens of thousands of clones, roughly 94% of them present only once. The receptor was isolated from a young man in good health and CMV-seropositive. The source material was PBMCs. V gene TRBV30 combines with J gene TRBJ1-1, with 8 bases fitting TRBD1. The DNA of the CDR3 is TGTGCCTGGGGGACAGGTATGAACACTGAAGCTTTCTTT. Translated, it gives CAWGTGMNTEAFF.